One and the same sample provided the 5 T cell receptor beta chains below, sequenced in a study of PD-1 blockade in classical Hodgkin lymphoma. Noted time point: newly diagnosed, previously untreated cHL patient sample. Thawed PBMCs were the source of CD8+ T cells, obtained through magnetic negative selection. Sequencing used immunoSEQ multiplex PCR; TCRdb keeps in-frame clones, though not all of them. The sample has about 10,000 clones; 75% to 95% are singletons. Input material: CD8+ T cells from blood. The receptors derive from a human donor with classical Hodgkin lymphoma.

This clone was observed a few times. The genes are TRBV27 and TRBJ2-1, with no clear D. The ends were cut back, 4 bases at V and 5 bases at J, with 9 bases in the middle. The germline V gene has CDR1 MNHEY and CDR2 SMNVEV (reference sequence). This CDR3 contains 13 residues. The CDR3 spells CASSSIPHNEQFF. The CDR3 nucleotides are TGTGCCAGCAGTTCTATACCACACAATGAGCAGTTCTTC.

The rearrangement links TRBV27 to TRBJ2-2, with 8 bases identical to TRBD1. V gave up 6 bases and J gave up 3 bases; unmatched junction bases: 0. Germline CDR1 MNHEY, CDR2 SMNVEV (reference sequence). This CDR3 has 13 amino acids. The CDR3 region has the DNA TGTGCCAGCAGGACAGGGGACACCGGGGAGCTGTTTTTT. Protein: CASRTGDTGELFF.

The chain has TRBV7-9 and TRBJ2-7, with D perhaps TRBD2 (5 bases). With 5 bases removed from V and 5 bases from J, the gap between germline ends came to 25 bases. The CDR3 has 17 amino acids. CDR1 SEHNR and CDR2 FQNEAQ come from the germline V gene (reference sequence). The CDR3 loop is CASSPSRRGRGGHEQYF. Written as DNA, the CDR3 is TGTGCCAGCAGCCCCTCGCGAAGAGGGAGAGGTGGACACGAGCAGTACTTC.

This chain joins TRBV7-6 and TRBJ2-2; D is perhaps TRBD1 (5 bases). Germline V gene data show CDR1 as SGHVS and CDR2 as FNYEAQ. The CDR3 sequence is 15 residues long. V lost 5 bases and J 4 bases, leaving 14 bases between the germline ends. The chain's CDR3 is CASSDAQGITGELFF. The DNA for the CDR3 is TGTGCCAGCAGCGACGCTCAGGGTATCACCGGGGAGCTGTTTTTT.

This chain uses TRBV18 with TRBJ1-4; 7 bases agree with TRBD1. Germline loops: CDR1 KGHSH, CDR2 LQKENI. The CDR3 is 15 residues long. The ends lost 1 base at V and 10 bases at J; junction bases unmatched: 9. DNA of the CDR3: TGTGCCAGCTCACCACAGGGGGCGGAGAGTGGAAAACTGTTTTTT. This codes for CASSPQGAESGKLFF. The whole variable domain, remainder taken from reference TRBV18 and TRBJ1-4, is NAGVMQNPRHLVRRRGQEARLRCSPMKGHSHVYWYRQLPEEGLKFMVYLQKENIIDESGMPKERFSAEFPKEGPSILRIQQVVRGDSAAYFCASSPQGAESGKLFFGSGTQLSVL.